Shown below are 3 T cell receptor beta chains from a single sample sequenced in a study of control samples from healthy donors and cancer patients. Repertoires were generated with immunoSEQ multiplex PCR, while TCRdb's copy carries only in-frame clones and drops some. The table records 24,000 or so clones, approximately 85% of them present only once. Material: PBMCs. These receptors all come from a man between 60 and 70 years old with head and neck cancer.

The chain carries TRBV4-2 and TRBJ1-4; the D gene is possibly TRBD1 (6 bases). Between the trimmed V and J ends, which lost 1 base and 5 bases, there was a span of 11 bases. The CDR3 is made up of 15 amino acids. The V gene's germline CDR1 is LGHNA and CDR2 YNFKEQ. This CDR3 reads CASSQVQGTNEKLFF. The CDR3 region has the DNA TGTGCCAGCAGCCAAGTCCAGGGGACCAATGAAAAACTGTTTTTT.

The V gene is TRBV19, the J gene TRBJ1-5; 8 bases agree with TRBD1. The trim removed 2 bases at V and 0 bases at J, leaving 6 bases unmatched. Germline loops: CDR1 LNHDA, CDR2 SQIVND (reference sequence). The CDR3 is 17 residues long. The CDR3 nucleotides read TGTGCCAGTAGTATAACAGGGGGGTATTATAGCAATCAGCCCCAGCATTTT. The encoded protein is CASSITGGYYSNQPQHF.

The chain links TRBV20-1 to TRBJ2-1; tentative D call: TRBD2 (6 bases). Germline CDR1 DFQATT, CDR2 SNEGSKA (reference sequence). This CDR3 has 15 residues. V was trimmed by 3 bases and J by 6 bases, leaving 18 bases between them. The CDR3 loop is CSASDPSATGNEQFF. CDR3 DNA sequence: TGCAGTGCTAGTGATCCTAGCGCCACCGGCAATGAGCAGTTCTTC.